The rows below give T cell receptor beta chains drawn from one sample of a study of blood T cell repertoires in COVID-19. Generated by immunoSEQ multiplex PCR, the TCRdb table keeps only in-frame clones and is missing some. The sample holds about 380,000 clones, roughly 85% seen once. The sequenced sample consisted of peripheral blood. The receptors originated from a young woman with acute or convalescent COVID-19. The CDR3 runs from the conserved cysteine through the conserved F or W. The order of the fields is V gene, D gene, J gene, clone size, CDR3 DNA, CDR3 protein. The D gene is left open where the match is weak. Expanded clones are given a class, and other clones once, few, many or no size at all.

V gene: TRBV6-5; D gene: NA; J gene: TRBJ1-2; clone size: NA; CDR3 DNA: TGTGCCAGCAGCGGGAACCCATTTAACTATGGCTACACCTTC; CDR3 protein: CASSGNPFNYGYTF
V gene: TRBV5-6; D gene: NA; J gene: TRBJ1-1; clone size: NA; CDR3 DNA: TGTGCCAGCAGCCGCGGGTCCTCTAACACTGAAGCTTTCTTT; CDR3 protein: CASSRGSSNTEAFF
V gene: TRBV6-6; D gene: TRBD1; J gene: TRBJ1-5; clone size: few; CDR3 DNA: TGTGCCAGCAGTCCCCAGGGGACAGGGAGTAACAATCAGCCCCAGCATTTT; CDR3 protein: CASSPQGTGSNNQPQHF
V gene: TRBV7-3; D gene: TRBD1; J gene: TRBJ1-1; clone size: NA; CDR3 DNA: TGTGCCAGCAGACAGAGGACAGGTGCTAGTGAAGCTTTCTTT; CDR3 protein: CASRQRTGASEAFF
V gene: TRBV3-1/TRBV3-2; D gene: NA; J gene: TRBJ2-7; clone size: NA; CDR3 DNA: TGTGCCAGCAGCCAAGCCGGCGAGCAGTACTTC; CDR3 protein: CASSQAGEQYF
V gene: TRBV5-1; D gene: TRBD1; J gene: TRBJ2-1; clone size: NA; CDR3 DNA: TGCGCCAGCAGCTACGGGGGACAGGGTGTCAATGAGCAGTTCTTC; CDR3 protein: CASSYGGQGVNEQFF
V gene: TRBV10-1; D gene: NA; J gene: TRBJ1-1; clone size: once; CDR3 DNA: TGCGCCAGCAGGGAACGACAGGAAGGGAACACTGAAGCTTTCTTT; CDR3 protein: CASRERQEGNTEAFF
V gene: TRBV7-2; D gene: TRBD2; J gene: TRBJ2-3; clone size: NA; CDR3 DNA: TGTGCCAGCAGCTTGGGACTAGCGGGAGCAGATACGCAGTATTTT; CDR3 protein: CASSLGLAGADTQYF
V gene: TRBV14; D gene: NA; J gene: TRBJ1-2; clone size: NA; CDR3 DNA: TGTGCCAGCAGCCAAGGGATCACCTTTGGCGGGGACAACTATGGCTACACCTTC; CDR3 protein: CASSQGITFGGDNYGYTF
V gene: TRBV29-1; D gene: TRBD1; J gene: TRBJ1-1; clone size: once; CDR3 DNA: TGCAGCGGTAGGACAGGGCCATCGAACACTGAAGCTTTCTTT; CDR3 protein: CSGRTGPSNTEAFF
V gene: TRBV6-6; D gene: NA; J gene: TRBJ1-5; clone size: few; CDR3 DNA: TGTGCCAGTTGGAAAGCGCAGGGGCCTGGGCCCCAGCATTTT; CDR3 protein: CASWKAQGPGPQHF
V gene: TRBV2; D gene: NA; J gene: TRBJ2-2; clone size: NA; CDR3 DNA: TGTGCCAGCAGACCTACGACAGACACCGGGGAGCTGTTTTTT; CDR3 protein: CASRPTTDTGELFF
V gene: TRBV5-6; D gene: NA; J gene: TRBJ2-7; clone size: NA; CDR3 DNA: TGTGCCAGCAGCTTGATCGGAGGGACAGCCTACGAGCAGTACTTC; CDR3 protein: CASSLIGGTAYEQYF
V gene: TRBV27; D gene: TRBD1; J gene: TRBJ1-1; clone size: NA; CDR3 DNA: TGTGCCAGCAGTCGGACAGGGGCAAACACTGAAGCTTTCTTT; CDR3 protein: CASSRTGANTEAFF
V gene: TRBV10-3; D gene: TRBD1; J gene: TRBJ1-4; clone size: NA; CDR3 DNA: TGTGCCATCAGTGAGGCCTCGGGACAGGGGAATGAAAAACTGTTTTTT; CDR3 protein: CAISEASGQGNEKLFF
V gene: TRBV19; D gene: TRBD2; J gene: TRBJ2-5; clone size: NA; CDR3 DNA: TGTGCCAGTAGTGGAGAGCGGGGGTACGAGACCCAGTACTTC; CDR3 protein: CASSGERGYETQYF
V gene: TRBV12-3/TRBV12-4; D gene: NA; J gene: TRBJ1-1; clone size: NA; CDR3 DNA: TGTGCCAGCACCATAACCCCCTCAGCGGCTTTCTTT; CDR3 protein: CASTITPSAAFF
V gene: TRBV6-1; D gene: TRBD1; J gene: TRBJ1-5; clone size: NA; CDR3 DNA: TGTGCCAGCAGTGAAGTAGGGACAGATAGTCAGCCCCAGCATTTT; CDR3 protein: CASSEVGTDSQPQHF
V gene: TRBV27; D gene: TRBD2; J gene: TRBJ2-1; clone size: NA; CDR3 DNA: TGTGCCAGCAGTAGAACAGCGGGAGAGTCCTACAATGAGCAGTTCTTC; CDR3 protein: CASSRTAGESYNEQFF
V gene: TRBV5-6; D gene: TRBD1; J gene: TRBJ2-7; clone size: NA; CDR3 DNA: TGTGCCAGCAACAGAGACAGGGTGACCTACGAGCAGTACTTC; CDR3 protein: CASNRDRVTYEQYF
V gene: TRBV5-4; D gene: TRBD1; J gene: TRBJ2-6; clone size: NA; CDR3 DNA: TGTGCCAGCATCCTGGGACAGGGAGAGCCTGGGGCCAACGTCCTGACTTTC; CDR3 protein: CASILGQGEPGANVLTF
V gene: TRBV6-1; D gene: TRBD2; J gene: TRBJ2-1; clone size: few; CDR3 DNA: TGTGCCAGCAGTGAAGGGGATAGCGGGTACAATGAGCAGTTCTTC; CDR3 protein: CASSEGDSGYNEQFF
V gene: TRBV9; D gene: TRBD1; J gene: TRBJ2-1; clone size: NA; CDR3 DNA: TGTGCCAGCAGCGTCTCCCCCGGGACAGCCGCGTTCTTC; CDR3 protein: CASSVSPGTAAFF
V gene: TRBV5-6; D gene: TRBD2; J gene: TRBJ2-3; clone size: NA; CDR3 DNA: TGTGCCAGCAGCTTCGGACTAGCGGGAGTGGCTGTAAATACGCAGTATTTT; CDR3 protein: CASSFGLAGVAVNTQYF
V gene: TRBV5-6; D gene: TRBD1; J gene: TRBJ1-6; clone size: NA; CDR3 DNA: TGTGCCAGCAGGTCGGGACAGGGGTATTCACCCCTCCACTTT; CDR3 protein: CASRSGQGYSPLHF
V gene: TRBV27; D gene: TRBD1; J gene: TRBJ2-2; clone size: NA; CDR3 DNA: TGTGCCAGCAGTCCTGGGGACAGATACACCGGGGAGCTGTTTTTT; CDR3 protein: CASSPGDRYTGELFF
V gene: TRBV11-2; D gene: TRBD1; J gene: TRBJ2-7; clone size: NA; CDR3 DNA: TGTGCCAGCAGCTTCGGACAGGGAGGCTACGAGCAGTACTTC; CDR3 protein: CASSFGQGGYEQYF
V gene: TRBV12-3/TRBV12-4; D gene: TRBD1; J gene: TRBJ1-2; clone size: NA; CDR3 DNA: TGTGCCAGCAGCCTCCGGGACAGCAATGGCTACACCTTC; CDR3 protein: CASSLRDSNGYTF
V gene: TRBV30; D gene: TRBD1; J gene: TRBJ1-2; clone size: few; CDR3 DNA: TGTGCCTGGAGTCGGAGGACAGGGGCCCCCTATGGCTACACCTTC; CDR3 protein: CAWSRRTGAPYGYTF
V gene: TRBV29-1; D gene: TRBD2; J gene: TRBJ2-1; clone size: NA; CDR3 DNA: TGCAGCGGCAGGCGGCCGGGAGGCAGGGCGAAGAGCTCCTACAATGAGCAGTTCTTC; CDR3 protein: CSGRRPGGRAKSSYNEQFF
V gene: TRBV14; D gene: TRBD2; J gene: TRBJ2-1; clone size: NA; CDR3 DNA: TGTGCCAGCAGCCCCTTTAGCGGGCGAGGGAGGAATGAGCAGTTCTTC; CDR3 protein: CASSPFSGRGRNEQFF
V gene: TRBV11-3; D gene: TRBD2; J gene: TRBJ2-1; clone size: few; CDR3 DNA: TGTGCCAGCAGCTTAGAGAGTCTAGCGGGAGCAGGCAATGAGCAGTTCTTC; CDR3 protein: CASSLESLAGAGNEQFF
V gene: TRBV5-1; D gene: NA; J gene: TRBJ2-3; clone size: once; CDR3 DNA: TGCGCCAGCCGGACACCTAGCACAGATACGCAGTATTTT; CDR3 protein: CASRTPSTDTQYF
V gene: TRBV19; D gene: NA; J gene: TRBJ1-4; clone size: few; CDR3 DNA: TGTGCCAGTAGTACCCCAGGGAAAGGGGGTGAAAAACTGTTTTTT; CDR3 protein: CASSTPGKGGEKLFF
V gene: TRBV28; D gene: NA; J gene: TRBJ2-7; clone size: NA; CDR3 DNA: TGTGCCAGCAGTTTGAACGGCATGACTTCCTACGAGCAGTACTTC; CDR3 protein: CASSLNGMTSYEQYF
V gene: TRBV27; D gene: TRBD1; J gene: TRBJ1-1; clone size: NA; CDR3 DNA: TGTGCCAGCAGGTTTGGGAGACAGGGTGTGAACACTGAAGCTTTCTTT; CDR3 protein: CASRFGRQGVNTEAFF
V gene: TRBV29-1; D gene: NA; J gene: TRBJ2-3; clone size: NA; CDR3 DNA: TGCAGCACTTCTTCGGGGGTCGACACAGATACGCAGTATTTT; CDR3 protein: CSTSSGVDTDTQYF
V gene: TRBV7-8; D gene: TRBD1; J gene: TRBJ1-2; clone size: NA; CDR3 DNA: TGTGCCAGCAGCTTGGGACAGATACTTAACTATGGCTACACCTTC; CDR3 protein: CASSLGQILNYGYTF
V gene: TRBV11-2; D gene: NA; J gene: TRBJ1-6; clone size: few; CDR3 DNA: TGTGCCAGCAGCTTAAATCGAGAGGCACCCCTCCACTTT; CDR3 protein: CASSLNREAPLHF
V gene: TRBV5-1; D gene: TRBD1; J gene: TRBJ1-1; clone size: NA; CDR3 DNA: TGCGCCAGCAGCGCGGGACAGCCGAACACTGAAGCTTTCTTT; CDR3 protein: CASSAGQPNTEAFF
V gene: TRBV14; D gene: NA; J gene: TRBJ1-1; clone size: NA; CDR3 DNA: TGTGCCAGCAGCCAAGACATCCCGAACACTGAAGCTTTCTTT; CDR3 protein: CASSQDIPNTEAFF
V gene: TRBV3-1/TRBV3-2; D gene: TRBD1; J gene: TRBJ1-3; clone size: NA; CDR3 DNA: TGTGCCAGCAGTCCGGGACAGGCGTTTTACGGAAACACCATATATTTT; CDR3 protein: CASSPGQAFYGNTIYF
V gene: TRBV7-9; D gene: NA; J gene: TRBJ2-5; clone size: NA; CDR3 DNA: TGTGCCAGCAGCTTAGATGCGGGATGGGAGACCCAGTACTTC; CDR3 protein: CASSLDAGWETQYF
V gene: TRBV19; D gene: TRBD1; J gene: TRBJ1-5; clone size: NA; CDR3 DNA: TGTGCCAGTAGTCGGGACAGGGCAAGTAATCAGCCCCAGCATTTT; CDR3 protein: CASSRDRASNQPQHF
V gene: TRBV2; D gene: NA; J gene: TRBJ1-6; clone size: NA; CDR3 DNA: TGTGCCAGCAGCTACAGCTATAATTCACCCCTCCACTTT; CDR3 protein: CASSYSYNSPLHF
V gene: TRBV5-1; D gene: NA; J gene: TRBJ2-4; clone size: NA; CDR3 DNA: TGCGCCAGCAGCCCTGGGACAACACTAGCCAAAAACATTCAGTACTTC; CDR3 protein: CASSPGTTLAKNIQYF
V gene: TRBV7-9; D gene: NA; J gene: TRBJ1-5; clone size: NA; CDR3 DNA: TGTGCCAGCAGCTTAAATGAGGATCAGCCCCAGCATTTT; CDR3 protein: CASSLNEDQPQHF
V gene: TRBV7-9; D gene: TRBD1; J gene: TRBJ1-2; clone size: NA; CDR3 DNA: TGTGCCAGCAGCCGGACAGGGGGAAACTATGGCTACACCTTC; CDR3 protein: CASSRTGGNYGYTF
V gene: TRBV12-5; D gene: NA; J gene: TRBJ2-7; clone size: NA; CDR3 DNA: TGTGCTAGTGGTTCCCCCGACAGAAACGTGCAGTACTTC; CDR3 protein: CASGSPDRNVQYF
V gene: TRBV9; D gene: NA; J gene: TRBJ2-5; clone size: NA; CDR3 DNA: TGTGCCAGCAGCGGCCGCGCCGGCGGCGTAACAGGGACCCAGTACTTC; CDR3 protein: CASSGRAGGVTGTQYF
V gene: TRBV20-1; D gene: NA; J gene: TRBJ2-3; clone size: once; CDR3 DNA: TGCAGTGCTAGTATTCACGGAATGCGGGGTACAGATACGCAGTATTTT; CDR3 protein: CSASIHGMRGTDTQYF
V gene: TRBV19; D gene: NA; J gene: TRBJ1-2; clone size: once; CDR3 DNA: TGTGCCAGTAGTATCGGTTATGGCTACACCTTC; CDR3 protein: CASSIGYGYTF
V gene: TRBV2; D gene: NA; J gene: TRBJ1-2; clone size: NA; CDR3 DNA: TGTGCCAGCAGTTCCCAGGGAAGGGGGGGCTACACCTTC; CDR3 protein: CASSSQGRGGYTF
V gene: TRBV4-1; D gene: TRBD1; J gene: TRBJ1-4; clone size: NA; CDR3 DNA: TGCGCCAGCAGCCAAGATGGGGGACAGGGGGAGCAAAAACTGTTTTTT; CDR3 protein: CASSQDGGQGEQKLFF
V gene: TRBV7-6; D gene: NA; J gene: TRBJ2-7; clone size: NA; CDR3 DNA: TGTGCCAGCAGCTTAGTTAGTACGGGGAGCTCCTACGAGCAGTACTTC; CDR3 protein: CASSLVSTGSSYEQYF